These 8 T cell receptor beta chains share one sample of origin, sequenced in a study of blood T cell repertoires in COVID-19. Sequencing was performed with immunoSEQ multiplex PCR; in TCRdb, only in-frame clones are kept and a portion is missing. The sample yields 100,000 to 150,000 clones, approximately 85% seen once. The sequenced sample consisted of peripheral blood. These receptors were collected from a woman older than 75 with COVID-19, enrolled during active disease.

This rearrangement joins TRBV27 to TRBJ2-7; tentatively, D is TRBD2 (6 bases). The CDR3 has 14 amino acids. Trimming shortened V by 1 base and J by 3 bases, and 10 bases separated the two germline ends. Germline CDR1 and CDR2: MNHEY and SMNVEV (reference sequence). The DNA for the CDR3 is TGTGCCAGCAGTTTATACTGGGGGGACTACGAGCAGTACTTC. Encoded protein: CASSLYWGDYEQYF.

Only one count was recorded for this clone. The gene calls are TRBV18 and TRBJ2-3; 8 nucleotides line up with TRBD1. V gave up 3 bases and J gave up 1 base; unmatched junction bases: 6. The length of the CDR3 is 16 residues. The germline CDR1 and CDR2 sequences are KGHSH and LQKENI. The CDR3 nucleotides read TGTGCCAGCTCACCCGACAGGGGCTCGGGCACAGATACGCAGTATTTT. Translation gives CASSPDRGSGTDTQYF.

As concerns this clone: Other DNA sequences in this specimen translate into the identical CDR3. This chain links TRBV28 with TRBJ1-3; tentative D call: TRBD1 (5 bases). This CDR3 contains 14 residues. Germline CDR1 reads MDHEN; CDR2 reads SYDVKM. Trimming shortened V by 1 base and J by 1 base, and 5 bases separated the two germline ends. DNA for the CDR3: TGTGCCAGCAGTTTATCAGGGTCTGGAAACACCATATATTTT. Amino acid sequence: CASSLSGSGNTIYF.

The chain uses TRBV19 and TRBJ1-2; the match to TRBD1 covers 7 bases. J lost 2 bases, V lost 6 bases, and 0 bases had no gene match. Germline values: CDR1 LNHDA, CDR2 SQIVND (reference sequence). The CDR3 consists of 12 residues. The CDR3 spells CASRTGNYGYTF. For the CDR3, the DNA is TGTGCCAGTAGGACAGGGAACTATGGCTACACCTTC.

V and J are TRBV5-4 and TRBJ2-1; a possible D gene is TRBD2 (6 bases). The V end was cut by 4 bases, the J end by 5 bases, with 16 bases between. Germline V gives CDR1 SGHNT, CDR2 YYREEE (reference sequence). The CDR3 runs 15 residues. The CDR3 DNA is TGTGCCAGCAGCCCATCCGGGACTCGACACAATGAGCAGTTCTTC. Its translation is CASSPSGTRHNEQFF.

CDR3 region: CASRSSNQWLDYTF. The CDR3 nucleotides are TGTGCCAGCCGCAGTAGTAACCAGTGGCTAGACTACACCTTC. The chain recombines TRBV28 with TRBJ1-2; D is uncertain. Per germline, CDR1 MDHEN and CDR2 SYDVKM. Trimming took 8 bases from V and 10 from J, leaving 23 bases between them. The CDR3 is 14 residues long.

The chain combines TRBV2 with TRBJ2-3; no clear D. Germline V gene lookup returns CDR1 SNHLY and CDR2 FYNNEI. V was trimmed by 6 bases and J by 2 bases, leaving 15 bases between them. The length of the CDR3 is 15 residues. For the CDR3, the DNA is TGTGCCAGCAGGAACCCCGGTCCCGACACAGATACGCAGTATTTT. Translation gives CASRNPGPDTDTQYF.

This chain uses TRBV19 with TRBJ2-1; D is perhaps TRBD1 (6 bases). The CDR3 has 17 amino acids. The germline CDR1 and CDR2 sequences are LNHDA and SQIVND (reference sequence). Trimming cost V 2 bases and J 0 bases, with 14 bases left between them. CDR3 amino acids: CASSILRQASSYNEQFF. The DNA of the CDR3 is TGTGCCAGTAGTATACTTCGACAGGCCAGCTCCTACAATGAGCAGTTCTTC. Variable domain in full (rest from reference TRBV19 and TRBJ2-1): DGGITQSPKYLFRKEGQNVTLSCEQNLNHDAMYWYRQDPGQGLRLIYYSQIVNDFQKGDIAEGYSVSREKKESFPLTVTSAQKNPTAFYLCASSILRQASSYNEQFFGPGTRLTVL.